Listed below are T cell receptor beta chains from one sample, sequenced in a study of blood T cell repertoires in COVID-19. Generated by immunoSEQ multiplex PCR, the TCRdb table keeps only in-frame clones and is missing some. The sample holds about 250,000 clones, approximately 88% seen once. Sequencing was done on a sample of peripheral blood. These receptors came from a woman in her 30s with COVID-19, enrolled during active disease. Each CDR3 is given with its conserved first and last residue. A D gene is named only where the DNA matches it firmly. Size values are once, few and many counts, or a class for expanded clones, and some rows have none.

-	-	13	TRBV7-2	TRBJ2-5	TGTGCCAGCAGCTTATTGGACAAAGAGACCCAGTACTTC	CASSLLDKETQYF
TRBD2	-	14	TRBV7-9	TRBJ2-2	TGTGCCAGCACTCCACGGGGGGGGACCGGGGAGCTGTTTTTT	CASTPRGGTGELFF
-	-	12	TRBV29-1	TRBJ2-7	TGCAGCGTTGAGGTTGGAGGGGACGAGCAGTACTTC	CSVEVGGDEQYF
TRBD2	-	16	TRBV11-2	TRBJ2-1	TGTGCCAGCACCCCTGAACTACTAGCGGGAGGCAATGAGCAGTTCTTC	CASTPELLAGGNEQFF
-	-	14	TRBV7-2	TRBJ1-1	TGTGCCAGCAGCTTGATTGACACACACACTGAAGCTTTCTTT	CASSLIDTHTEAFF
TRBD2	few	18	TRBV4-2	TRBJ2-2	TGTGCCAGCAGCCAAGATTGGCTAGCGGGGGGGCTTAGCGGGGAGCTGTTTTTT	CASSQDWLAGGLSGELFF
TRBD1	-	18	TRBV2	TRBJ2-3	TGTGCCAGCAGAGTCGGGACAGGGTTGGGGGATGGCACAGATACGCAGTATTTT	CASRVGTGLGDGTDTQYF
TRBD2	-	16	TRBV29-1	TRBJ2-6	TGCAGCGTTGATATCGGGGGGTTGTCTGGGGCCAACGTCCTGACTTTC	CSVDIGGLSGANVLTF
-	-	14	TRBV2	TRBJ2-1	TGTGCCAGCAGTGAGGGACAAACCTACAATGAGCAGTTCTTC	CASSEGQTYNEQFF
-	-	16	TRBV27	TRBJ1-6	TGTGCCAGCAGTGCTACAGGGAGTTCCTATAATTCACCCCTCCACTTT	CASSATGSSYNSPLHF
TRBD1	-	13	TRBV2	TRBJ1-1	TGTGCCAGCATCGAGACAGGGTCGCCTGAAGCTTTCTTT	CASIETGSPEAFF
-	few	14	TRBV18	TRBJ2-7	TGTGCCAGCTCACCATCAGGAGGCCCCTACGAGCAGTACTTC	CASSPSGGPYEQYF
-	-	16	TRBV5-1	TRBJ1-2	TGCGCCAGCAGCTTTAGAGGAGGGGACCGAAATTATGGCTACACCTTC	CASSFRGGDRNYGYTF
TRBD1	few	16	TRBV19	TRBJ1-3	TGTGCCAGTAGTAATGGTGACAGGGGGCCTGGAAACACCATATATTTT	CASSNGDRGPGNTIYF
-	-	15	TRBV24-1	TRBJ2-5	TGTGCCACCAGTGAACGATTTTCGGCGGGGGAGACCCAGTACTTC	CATSERFSAGETQYF
TRBD1	-	14	TRBV28	TRBJ1-5	TGTGCCAGCAGTTGGGGGACAGTGGCCCAGCCCCAGCATTTT	CASSWGTVAQPQHF
-	-	14	TRBV6-6	TRBJ2-7	TGTGCCAGCAGTTACATAACAGGGAAGGACGAGCAGTACTTC	CASSYITGKDEQYF
-	-	15	TRBV7-9	TRBJ1-2	TGTGCCAGCAGCTTAGCCCGACGGGATAACTATGGCTACACCTTC	CASSLARRDNYGYTF
TRBD1	-	16	TRBV7-9	TRBJ2-5	TGTGCCAGCAGCACCTATCGGACAGGGCGAGGGGAGACCCAGTACTTC	CASSTYRTGRGETQYF
TRBD2	-	15	TRBV7-2	TRBJ2-3	TGTGCCAGCAGCTTACCCGGGCGGGAGTCAGCCACGCAGTATTTT	CASSLPGRESATQYF